A selection of T cell receptor beta chains follows, all from one sample in a study of T cells in Graves' hyperthyroidism and ophthalmopathy. TCRdb reprocessed the multiplex PCR reads via MiXCR and lists one record per CDR3 protein. The profile shows 500,000 to 750,000 distinct CDR3 sequences, approximately 14% of them singletons. The specimen sequenced was blood. These receptors were taken from a woman aged 25 to 39 with Graves' hyperthyroidism. CDR3s include the opening cysteine and the closing phenylalanine or tryptophan. The order of the fields is V gene, D gene, J gene, clone size, CDR3 protein, CDR3 DNA. A D gene is named only where the DNA matches it firmly. Size is omitted from some rows. Given values are once, few, many or a class for expanded clones.

TRBV7-2	TRBD2	TRBJ2-1	many	CASSLGPSGRGEQFF	TGTGCCAGCAGCTTAGGCCCTAGCGGGAGGGGTGAGCAGTTCTTC
TRBV24-1	NA	TRBJ2-6	NA	CATSDSLTGANVLTF	TGTGCCACCAGTGATTCCCTCACTGGGGCCAACGTCCTGACTTTC
TRBV7-3	NA	TRBJ1-1	NA	CASSPSGEPNTEAFF	TGTGCCAGCAGCCCCTCGGGGGAACCGAACACTGAAGCTTTCTTT
TRBV4-1	NA	TRBJ2-7	NA	CASSPQVASYEQYF	TGCGCCAGCAGCCCCCAGGTGGCGTCCTACGAGCAGTACTTC
TRBV2	NA	TRBJ1-5	many	CASMLGGEQPQHF	TGTGCCAGCATGTTGGGCGGGGAGCAGCCCCAGCATTTT
TRBV7-9	NA	TRBJ2-7	NA	CASSLFGTPGYEQYF	TGTGCCAGCAGCTTATTCGGGACTCCCGGGTACGAGCAGTACTTC
TRBV4-1	NA	TRBJ2-7	few	CASSQLGGSHEQYF	TGCGCCAGCAGCCAACTTGGAGGGTCCCACGAGCAGTACTTC
TRBV2	NA	TRBJ2-7	many	CASRLNSYEQYF	TGTGCCAGCAGACTGAACTCCTACGAGCAGTACTTC
TRBV7-6	TRBD2	TRBJ2-3	many	CASSPLAGVADTQYF	TGTGCCAGCTCACCTCTAGCGGGAGTCGCAGATACGCAGTATTTT
TRBV12-3/TRBV12-4	TRBD1	TRBJ2-1	few	CASSSKYSRDRTNEQFF	TGTGCCAGCAGTTCAAAATACTCTAGGGACAGGACCAATGAGCAGTTCTTC
TRBV14	NA	TRBJ1-4	NA	CASSQDIDPANEKLFF	TGTGCCAGCAGCCAAGATATTGATCCGGCTAATGAAAAACTGTTTTTT
TRBV7-2	NA	TRBJ2-6	NA	CASSFRGLQGANVLTF	TGTGCCAGCAGCTTCCGGGGACTGCAGGGGGCCAACGTCCTGACTTTC
TRBV10-3	NA	TRBJ1-2	many	CAISESSGQWYGYTF	TGTGCCATCAGTGAGTCTTCAGGGCAATGGTATGGCTACACCTTC
TRBV20-1	NA	TRBJ1-2	NA	CSARKGYTF	TGCAGTGCTAGGAAGGGCTACACCTTC
TRBV11-2	NA	TRBJ2-3	NA	CASSLEAGVDTQYF	TGTGCCAGCAGCTTGGAGGCCGGGGTAGATACGCAGTATTTT
TRBV5-1	TRBD1	TRBJ1-1	many	CASSTGGVRNTEAFF	TGCGCCAGCAGTACAGGGGGCGTGAGGAACACTGAAGCTTTCTTT
TRBV7-2	TRBD2	TRBJ2-5	few	CASSRGLAGVSETQYF	TGTGCCAGCAGCCGGGGACTAGCGGGAGTGTCGGAGACCCAGTACTTC
TRBV5-1	NA	TRBJ2-4	many	CASKGLGENIQYF	TGCGCCAGCAAGGGGCTAGGGGAAAACATTCAGTACTTC
TRBV14	NA	TRBJ2-3	many	CASSRASGDTQYF	TGTGCCAGCAGCCGGGCGTCCGGCGATACGCAGTATTTT
TRBV7-8	NA	TRBJ2-4	many	CASSGTENIQYF	TGTGCCAGCAGTGGGACGGAAAACATTCAGTACTTC
TRBV19	TRBD1	TRBJ1-6	NA	CASSTGTGSNSPLHF	TGTGCCAGTAGTACCGGGACAGGGTCCAATTCACCCCTCCACTTT
TRBV20-1	TRBD2	TRBJ2-3	many	CSGLSGSNSDTQYF	TGCAGTGGCCTAAGCGGGAGCAACTCAGATACGCAGTATTTT
TRBV4-2	TRBD2	TRBJ2-7	few	CASSRLLAGDSYEQYF	TGTGCCAGCAGCCGACTACTAGCGGGAGATTCCTACGAGCAGTACTTC
TRBV11-2	TRBD2	TRBJ2-7	many	CASSLIAGGSYEQYF	TGTGCCAGCAGTTTAATAGCGGGAGGGTCGTACGAGCAGTACTTC
TRBV12-3/TRBV12-4	NA	TRBJ1-1	many	CASSLRARGNTEAFF	TGTGCCAGCAGTCTAAGGGCCCGGGGGAACACTGAAGCTTTCTTT
TRBV29-1	NA	TRBJ2-1	many	CSGTRGSRQVSEQFF	TGCAGCGGGACCCGGGGCTCCCGGCAGGTCAGTGAGCAGTTCTTC
TRBV11-2	TRBD1	TRBJ2-1	NA	CASSGQGAYHNEQFF	TGTGCCAGCAGCGGACAGGGGGCTTATCACAATGAGCAGTTCTTC
TRBV20-1	TRBD2	TRBJ2-2	NA	CSARSGRGTGELFF	TGCAGTGCTAGGAGCGGGAGAGGAACCGGGGAGCTGTTTTTT
TRBV28	NA	TRBJ1-1	NA	CASSLKRIEAFF	TGTGCCAGCAGCCTTAAACGGATTGAAGCTTTCTTT
TRBV29-1	NA	TRBJ1-5	NA	CSVEVGGNKPQHF	TGCAGCGTTGAAGTGGGAGGCAATAAGCCCCAGCATTTT
TRBV20-1	NA	TRBJ2-7	many	CSAPRADSYEQYF	TGCAGTGCTCCAAGGGCAGACTCCTACGAGCAGTACTTC
TRBV12-3/TRBV12-4	NA	TRBJ2-7	many	CASSLPQGPGEQYF	TGTGCCAGCAGTTTGCCCCAGGGCCCCGGCGAGCAGTACTTC
TRBV3-1	TRBD1	TRBJ1-2	NA	CASSQDRTGSTF	TGTGCCAGCAGCCAAGACCGGACAGGGTCTACCTTC
TRBV3-1	TRBD1	TRBJ2-1	many	CASSQPGQGTYNEQFF	TGTGCCAGCAGCCAACCCGGACAGGGGACCTACAATGAGCAGTTCTTC
TRBV11-2	NA	TRBJ2-7	few	CASSLVWQPYEQYF	TGTGCCAGCAGCTTAGTTTGGCAGCCCTACGAGCAGTACTTC
TRBV6-1	TRBD1	TRBJ2-6	few	CASSFRDRPSGANVLTF	TGTGCCAGCAGTTTCCGGGACAGACCCTCTGGGGCCAACGTCCTGACTTTC
TRBV27	TRBD2	TRBJ2-7	NA	CASRALAGEGRPYEQYF	TGTGCCAGCAGGGCCTTAGCGGGAGAGGGAAGACCCTACGAGCAGTACTTC
TRBV29-1	NA	TRBJ1-2	NA	CSVSTGRDGYTF	TGCAGCGTTAGTACAGGGCGGGATGGCTACACCTTC
TRBV11-3	NA	TRBJ2-1	many	CASSSTTYSSYNEQFF	TGTGCCAGCAGCTCCACGACATATAGCTCCTACAATGAGCAGTTCTTC
TRBV28	TRBD2	TRBJ2-7	NA	CASSPTTYKGPASGAYEQYF	TGTGCCAGCAGTCCGACGACTTACAAGGGCCCGGCTAGCGGAGCCTACGAGCAGTACTTC
TRBV10-1	NA	TRBJ2-3	few	CASSELLADTQYF	TGCGCCAGCAGTGAGCTACTTGCAGATACGCAGTATTTT
TRBV6-2/TRBV6-3	NA	TRBJ2-7	NA	CASSYIEGEQYF	TGTGCCAGCAGTTATATAGAAGGCGAGCAGTACTTC
TRBV11-2	NA	TRBJ2-1	many	CASSLDPNGEQFF	TGTGCCAGCAGCTTAGATCCCAACGGGGAGCAGTTCTTC